These T cell receptor beta chains were read from a single sample in a study of T cells in Graves' hyperthyroidism and ophthalmopathy. TCRdb ran MiXCR on the multiplex PCR reads and lists one entry per CDR3 protein. Of hundreds of thousands of distinct CDR3 sequences listed, 11% to 15% are singletons. Sequencing used blood. The receptors derive from a woman aged 18-29 years with Graves' hyperthyroidism. CDR3s include the opening cysteine and the closing phenylalanine or tryptophan. The D gene is left open where the match is weak. Clone sizes are given selectively: once, few, many, or a class where the clone is expanded.

>TRBJ1-2|NA|TRBV7-9|NA
CASSRGEQGYTF
TGTGCCAGCAGCCGGGGGGAGCAGGGCTACACCTTC
>TRBJ2-7|NA|TRBV10-3|few
CAISEGGEQYF
TGTGCCATCAGTGAGGGGGGCGAGCAGTACTTC
>TRBJ2-7|TRBD2|TRBV29-1|NA
CSVEAAGLAGQSSYEQYF
TGCAGCGTTGAAGCAGCAGGGCTAGCGGGGCAAAGCTCCTACGAGCAGTACTTC
>TRBJ1-2|NA|TRBV6-1|many
CASRESGGYGYTF
TGTGCCAGCAGGGAAAGCGGGGGCTATGGCTACACCTTC
>TRBJ2-3|TRBD2|TRBV2|NA
CASILPWVSGTDTQYF
TGTGCCAGCATCCTACCTTGGGTTAGCGGGACGGATACGCAGTATTTT
>TRBJ2-1|TRBD2|TRBV3-1|many
CATGLAGVGEQFF
TGTGCCACCGGACTAGCGGGAGTAGGTGAGCAGTTCTTC
>TRBJ2-7|NA|TRBV25-1|few
CASSAGTPDHEQYF
TGTGCCAGCAGTGCCGGGACGCCGGACCACGAGCAGTACTTC
>TRBJ1-6|NA|TRBV30|many
CAWRADGTSPLHF
TGTGCCTGGAGGGCTGATGGGACTTCACCCCTCCACTTT
>TRBJ2-2|NA|TRBV2|many
CASSPDLSGELFF
TGTGCCAGCAGTCCTGACTTGAGTGGGGAGCTGTTTTTT
>TRBJ1-5|NA|TRBV6-2/TRBV6-3|many
CASSYGYGVSNQPQHF
TGTGCCAGCAGTTATGGTTACGGGGTTAGCAATCAGCCCCAGCATTTT
>TRBJ1-2|NA|TRBV2|NA
CASSDKGVGYGYTF
TGTGCCAGCAGTGACAAGGGTGTGGGTTATGGCTACACCTTC
>TRBJ1-4|NA|TRBV29-1|few
CSVGWREKLFF
TGCAGCGTTGGCTGGCGAGAAAAACTGTTTTTT
>TRBJ1-4|NA|TRBV2|once
CASSEGLTNEKLFF
TGTGCCAGCAGTGAAGGACTTACTAATGAAAAACTGTTTTTT
>TRBJ2-3|TRBD2|TRBV11-2|few
CASSYTRGGLAGVKDTQYF
TGTGCCAGCAGCTACACTCGAGGGGGTCTAGCGGGAGTTAAAGATACGCAGTATTTT
>TRBJ2-1|NA|TRBV29-1|NA
CSVERRYNEQFF
TGCAGCGTAGAGCGACGGTACAATGAGCAGTTCTTC
>TRBJ1-3|NA|TRBV11-3|many
CASSSWDNTLSGNTIYF
TGTGCCAGCAGCTCTTGGGACAATACCCTCTCTGGAAACACCATATATTTT
>TRBJ2-5|NA|TRBV7-9|few
CASSLPVAYQETQYF
TGTGCCAGCAGCTTACCAGTAGCGTACCAAGAGACCCAGTACTTC
>TRBJ2-1|TRBD2|TRBV19|NA
CASAGGSRSYNEQFF
TGTGCCAGTGCTGGCGGGAGTCGCTCCTACAATGAGCAGTTCTTC
>TRBJ2-1|NA|TRBV11-2|NA
CASSLFGGPPREQFF
TGTGCCAGCAGCTTATTCGGCGGCCCCCCTCGTGAGCAGTTCTTC
>TRBJ1-1|NA|TRBV15|NA
CATSRDGGTEAFF
TGTGCCACCAGCAGAGATGGGGGAACTGAAGCTTTCTTT
>TRBJ2-1|NA|TRBV28|many
CASSSQNSYNEQFF
TGTGCCAGCAGTTCACAAAACTCCTACAATGAGCAGTTCTTC
>TRBJ2-1|NA|TRBV10-1|NA
CASSEFLARGEQFF
TGCGCCAGCAGTGAATTCCTAGCGAGGGGTGAGCAGTTCTTC
>TRBJ1-1|TRBD1|TRBV29-1|many
CSVEGRGQMNTEAFF
TGCAGCGTTGAAGGTCGGGGACAGATGAACACTGAAGCTTTCTTT
>TRBJ2-1|TRBD1|TRBV28|NA
CASRDSTYNEQFF
TGTGCCAGCCGGGACAGTACCTACAATGAGCAGTTCTTC
>TRBJ2-3|TRBD2|TRBV7-8|NA
CASSGLSGISTDTQYF
TGTGCCAGCAGCGGCCTGAGCGGGATTAGCACAGATACGCAGTATTTT
>TRBJ2-7|TRBD2|TRBV5-4|NA
CASSLVSRGLDEQYF
TGTGCCAGCAGCTTGGTGTCGCGGGGGTTGGACGAGCAGTACTTC
>TRBJ2-1|NA|TRBV2|many
CASSERRGIHNEQFF
TGTGCCAGCAGTGAGAGACGGGGGATACACAATGAGCAGTTCTTC
>TRBJ1-2|NA|TRBV20-1|NA
CSASRSGRFYGYTF
TGCAGTGCCTCAAGGTCGGGGCGATTCTATGGCTACACCTTC
>TRBJ2-1|NA|TRBV7-2|many
CASTSARTYNEQFF
TGTGCCAGCACATCAGCGAGAACTTACAATGAGCAGTTCTTC
>TRBJ2-2|TRBD2|TRBV7-3|few
CASSPTSGRTGTGELFF
TGTGCCAGCAGCCCCACCAGCGGGAGAACGGGGACCGGGGAGCTGTTTTTT
>TRBJ1-4|NA|TRBV5-1|few
CASSLFSGKLFF
TGCGCCAGCAGCTTGTTTTCGGGAAAACTGTTTTTT
>TRBJ1-2|NA|TRBV9|once
CASSHNTRGDGYTF
TGTGCCAGCAGCCATAACACGCGGGGGGATGGCTACACCTTC
>TRBJ1-5|NA|TRBV7-2|NA
CASSTTRQGSGNQPQHF
TGTGCCAGCAGCACCACCCGACAAGGGTCGGGGAATCAGCCCCAGCATTTT
>TRBJ1-1|TRBD1|TRBV6-1|NA
CASSFPGTGDTEAFF
TGTGCCAGCAGTTTCCCCGGGACAGGGGACACTGAAGCTTTCTTT
>TRBJ2-7|TRBD2|TRBV20-1|NA
CSAPAGGLYEQYF
TGCAGTGCCCCAGCGGGAGGCCTCTACGAGCAGTACTTC
>TRBJ1-2|NA|TRBV29-1|few
CSVEDSLWDYTF
TGCAGCGTTGAAGACAGCCTATGGGACTACACCTTC
>TRBJ2-5|TRBD1|TRBV6-1|NA
CASRGTGEKTQYF
TGTGCCAGCAGAGGGACAGGGGAGAAGACCCAGTACTTC
>TRBJ2-7|NA|TRBV18|many
CASSPIAPAGEQYF
TGTGCCAGCTCTCCCATAGCTCCGGCGGGCGAGCAGTACTTC
>TRBJ2-5|TRBD1|TRBV20-1|many
CSATTGTGERGTQYF
TGCAGTGCTACGACCGGGACAGGCGAAAGGGGGACCCAGTACTTC
>TRBJ2-3|NA|TRBV28|many
CASSLGPKETQYF
TGTGCCAGCAGTCTCGGACCTAAAGAAACGCAGTATTTT
>TRBJ2-7|TRBD1|TRBV12-3/TRBV12-4|many
CASSRDRGVEQYF
TGTGCCAGCAGTCGGGACAGGGGCGTCGAGCAGTACTTC
>TRBJ2-5|NA|TRBV18|few
CASSPPAGLQETQYF
TGTGCCAGCTCACCACCGGCAGGACTTCAGGAGACCCAGTACTTC